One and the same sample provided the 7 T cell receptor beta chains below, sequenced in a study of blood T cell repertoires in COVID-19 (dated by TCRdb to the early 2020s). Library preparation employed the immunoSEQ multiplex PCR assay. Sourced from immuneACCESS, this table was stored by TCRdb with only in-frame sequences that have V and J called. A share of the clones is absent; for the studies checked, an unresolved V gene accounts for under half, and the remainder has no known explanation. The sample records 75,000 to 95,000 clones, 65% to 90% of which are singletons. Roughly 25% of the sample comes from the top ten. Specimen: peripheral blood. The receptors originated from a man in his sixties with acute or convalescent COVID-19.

The CDR3 is CATSVSTGQGFGYTF. The CDR3 DNA reads TGTGCCACCAGTGTCTCGACCGGACAGGGTTTCGGCTACACCTTC. This chain uses TRBV24-1 with TRBJ1-2, with TRBD1 identical over 8 bases. CDR1 and CDR2 (germline): KGHDR, SFDVKD. This CDR3 comprises 15 residues. V lost 5 bases, J lost 8 bases, and 12 bases stayed unmatched.

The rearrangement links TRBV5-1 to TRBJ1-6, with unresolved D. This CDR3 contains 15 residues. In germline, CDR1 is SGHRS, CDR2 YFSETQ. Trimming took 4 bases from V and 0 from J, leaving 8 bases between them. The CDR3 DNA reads TGCGCCAGCAGCGCCTTGAGCTCCTATAATTCACCCCTCCACTTT. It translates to CASSALSSYNSPLHF.

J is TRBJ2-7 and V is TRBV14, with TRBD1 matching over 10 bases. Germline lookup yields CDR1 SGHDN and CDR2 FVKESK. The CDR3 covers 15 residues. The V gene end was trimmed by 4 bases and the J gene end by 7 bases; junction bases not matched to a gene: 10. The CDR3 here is CASSRQGASYGEQYF. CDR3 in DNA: TGTGCCAGCAGCCGACAGGGGGCTTCGTATGGGGAGCAGTACTTC.

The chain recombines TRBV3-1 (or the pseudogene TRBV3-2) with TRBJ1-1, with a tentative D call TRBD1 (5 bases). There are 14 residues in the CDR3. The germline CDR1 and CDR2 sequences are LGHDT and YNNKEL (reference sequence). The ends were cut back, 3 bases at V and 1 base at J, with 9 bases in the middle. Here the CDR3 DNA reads TGTGCCAGCAGCCACCTCACAGGGAACACTGAAGCTTTCTTT. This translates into CASSHLTGNTEAFF.

Here the CDR3 DNA reads TGTGCCAGTAGTCCTAGACCGAGCACAGATACGCAGTATTTT. This encodes CASSPRPSTDTQYF. This chain connects TRBV19 to TRBJ2-3; D call uncertain. This CDR3 is 14 amino acids long. V was pared by 5 bases and J by 0 bases, with 9 bases between. From germline, CDR1 is LNHDA and CDR2 SQIVND (reference sequence).

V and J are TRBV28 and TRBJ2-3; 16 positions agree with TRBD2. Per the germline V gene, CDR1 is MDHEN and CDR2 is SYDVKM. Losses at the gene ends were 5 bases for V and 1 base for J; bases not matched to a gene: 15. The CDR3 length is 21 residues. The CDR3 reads CASSPYTGTSGGGFGTDTQYF. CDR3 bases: TGTGCCAGCAGTCCTTATACCGGGACTAGCGGGGGGGGTTTTGGCACAGATACGCAGTATTTT.

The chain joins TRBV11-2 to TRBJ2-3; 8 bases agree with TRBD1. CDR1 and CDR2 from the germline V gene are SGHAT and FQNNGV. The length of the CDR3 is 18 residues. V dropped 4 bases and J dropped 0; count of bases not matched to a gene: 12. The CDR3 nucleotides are TGTGCCAGCAGCTCCCTAAGAGTGGGACAGGCAAGCACAGATACGCAGTATTTT. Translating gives CASSSLRVGQASTDTQYF.